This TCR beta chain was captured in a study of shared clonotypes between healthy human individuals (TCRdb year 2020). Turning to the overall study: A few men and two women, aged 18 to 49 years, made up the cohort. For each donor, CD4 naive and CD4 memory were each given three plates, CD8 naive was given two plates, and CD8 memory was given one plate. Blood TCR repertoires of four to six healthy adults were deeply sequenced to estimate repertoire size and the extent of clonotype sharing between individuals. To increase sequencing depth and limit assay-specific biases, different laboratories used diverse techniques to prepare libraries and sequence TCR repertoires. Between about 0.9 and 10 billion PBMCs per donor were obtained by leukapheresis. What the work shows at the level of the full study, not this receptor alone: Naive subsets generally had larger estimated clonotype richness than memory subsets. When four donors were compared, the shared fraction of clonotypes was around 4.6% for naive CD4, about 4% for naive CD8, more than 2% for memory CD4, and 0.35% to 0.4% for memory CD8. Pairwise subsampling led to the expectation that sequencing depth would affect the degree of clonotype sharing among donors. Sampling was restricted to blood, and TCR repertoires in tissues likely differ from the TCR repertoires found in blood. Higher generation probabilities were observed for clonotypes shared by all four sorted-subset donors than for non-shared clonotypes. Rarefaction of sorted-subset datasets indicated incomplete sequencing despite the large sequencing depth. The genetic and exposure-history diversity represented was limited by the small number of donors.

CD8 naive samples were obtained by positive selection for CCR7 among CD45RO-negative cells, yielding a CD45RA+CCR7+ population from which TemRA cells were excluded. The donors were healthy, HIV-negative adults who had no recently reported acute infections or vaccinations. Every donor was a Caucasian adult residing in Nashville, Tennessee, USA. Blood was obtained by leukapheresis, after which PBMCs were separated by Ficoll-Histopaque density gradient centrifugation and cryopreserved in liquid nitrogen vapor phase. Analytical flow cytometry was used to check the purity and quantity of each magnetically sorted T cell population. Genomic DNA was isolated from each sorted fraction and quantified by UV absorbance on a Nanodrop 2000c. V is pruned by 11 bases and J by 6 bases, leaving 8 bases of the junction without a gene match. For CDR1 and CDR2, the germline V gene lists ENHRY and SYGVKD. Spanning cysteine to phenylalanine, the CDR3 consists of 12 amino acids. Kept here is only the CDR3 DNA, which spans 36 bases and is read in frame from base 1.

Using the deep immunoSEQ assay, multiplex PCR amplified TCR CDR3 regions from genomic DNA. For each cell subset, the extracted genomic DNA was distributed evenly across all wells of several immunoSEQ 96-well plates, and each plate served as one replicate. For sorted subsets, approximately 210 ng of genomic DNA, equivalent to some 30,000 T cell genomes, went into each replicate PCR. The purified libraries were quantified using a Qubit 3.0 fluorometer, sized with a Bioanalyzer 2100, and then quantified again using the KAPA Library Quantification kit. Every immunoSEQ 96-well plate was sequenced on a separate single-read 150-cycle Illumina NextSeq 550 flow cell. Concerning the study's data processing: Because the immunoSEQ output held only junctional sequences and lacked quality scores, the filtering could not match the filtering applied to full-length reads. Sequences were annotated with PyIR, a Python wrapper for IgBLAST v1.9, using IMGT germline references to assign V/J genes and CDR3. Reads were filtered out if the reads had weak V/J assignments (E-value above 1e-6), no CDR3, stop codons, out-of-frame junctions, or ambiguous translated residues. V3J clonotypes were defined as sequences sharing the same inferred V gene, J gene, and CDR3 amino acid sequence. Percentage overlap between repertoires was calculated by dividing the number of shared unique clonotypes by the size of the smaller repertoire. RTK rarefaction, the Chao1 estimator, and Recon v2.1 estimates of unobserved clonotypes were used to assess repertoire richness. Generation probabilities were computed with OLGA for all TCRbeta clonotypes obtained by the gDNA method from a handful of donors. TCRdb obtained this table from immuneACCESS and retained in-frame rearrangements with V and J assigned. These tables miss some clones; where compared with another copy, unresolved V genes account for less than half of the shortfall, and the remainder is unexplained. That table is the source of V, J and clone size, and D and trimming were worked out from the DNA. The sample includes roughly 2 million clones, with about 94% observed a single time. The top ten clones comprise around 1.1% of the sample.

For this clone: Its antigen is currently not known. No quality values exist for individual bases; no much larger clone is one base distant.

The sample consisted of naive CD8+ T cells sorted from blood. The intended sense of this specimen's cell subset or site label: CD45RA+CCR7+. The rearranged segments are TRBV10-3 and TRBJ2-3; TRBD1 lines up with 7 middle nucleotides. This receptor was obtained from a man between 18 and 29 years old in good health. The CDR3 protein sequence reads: CAVQGTADTQYF. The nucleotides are TGTGCCGTACAGGGGACGGCTGATACGCAGTATTTT.